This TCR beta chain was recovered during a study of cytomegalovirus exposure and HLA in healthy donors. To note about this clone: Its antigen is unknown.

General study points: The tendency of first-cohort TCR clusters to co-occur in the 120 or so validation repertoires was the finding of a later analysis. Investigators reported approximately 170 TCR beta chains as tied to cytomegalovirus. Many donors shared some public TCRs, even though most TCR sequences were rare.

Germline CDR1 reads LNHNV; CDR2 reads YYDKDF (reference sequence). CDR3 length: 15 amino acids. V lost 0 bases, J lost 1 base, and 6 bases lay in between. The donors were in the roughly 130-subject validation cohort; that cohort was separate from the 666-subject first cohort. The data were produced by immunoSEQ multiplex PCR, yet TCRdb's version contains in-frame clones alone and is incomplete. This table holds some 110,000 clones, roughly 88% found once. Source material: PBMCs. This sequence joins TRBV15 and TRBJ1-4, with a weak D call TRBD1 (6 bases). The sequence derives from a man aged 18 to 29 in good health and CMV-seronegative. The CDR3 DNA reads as TGTGCCACCAGCAGAGAACAGGGAACTAATGAAAAACTGTTTTTT. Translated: CATSREQGTNEKLFF. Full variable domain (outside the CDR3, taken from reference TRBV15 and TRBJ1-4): DAMVIQNPRYQVTQFGKPVTLSCSQTLNHNVMYWYQQKSSQAPKLLFHYYDKDFNNEADTPDNFQSRRPNTSFCFLDIRSPGLGDTAMYLCATSREQGTNEKLFFGSGTQLSVL.